This T cell receptor beta chain stems from a study of cytomegalovirus exposure and HLA in healthy donors. Study-level findings and limits: Highly shared sequence variants in one cluster were likely a sequencing artifact. A link between a missense DCLRE1C variant and TCR beta V- and J-gene trimming emerged from a later analysis. In an earlier analysis, productive rearrangement rates for most beta V segments clustered near 87% or 30%.

About this clone: Antigen: not known.

PCR primers comprised 60 Vbeta and 13 Jbeta primers. Clones were sequenced by immunoSEQ multiplex PCR, and TCRdb holds only the in-frame ones, with some missing. The sample holds around 200,000 clones, 60% to 85% seen once. CDR1 MNHEY and CDR2 SMNVEV come from the germline V gene (reference sequence). V dropped 5 bases and J dropped 2 bases, with 13 bases sitting between them. This CDR3 comprises 14 residues. V and J are TRBV27 and TRBJ2-7, with a tentative D call TRBD2 (6 bases). Sequenced: PBMCs. The TCR comes from a female donor in good health and CMV-seronegative. In DNA, the CDR3 is TGTGCCAGCAGTCGCGGGACTCTCCCCTACGAGCAGTACTTC. Protein product: CASSRGTLPYEQYF.